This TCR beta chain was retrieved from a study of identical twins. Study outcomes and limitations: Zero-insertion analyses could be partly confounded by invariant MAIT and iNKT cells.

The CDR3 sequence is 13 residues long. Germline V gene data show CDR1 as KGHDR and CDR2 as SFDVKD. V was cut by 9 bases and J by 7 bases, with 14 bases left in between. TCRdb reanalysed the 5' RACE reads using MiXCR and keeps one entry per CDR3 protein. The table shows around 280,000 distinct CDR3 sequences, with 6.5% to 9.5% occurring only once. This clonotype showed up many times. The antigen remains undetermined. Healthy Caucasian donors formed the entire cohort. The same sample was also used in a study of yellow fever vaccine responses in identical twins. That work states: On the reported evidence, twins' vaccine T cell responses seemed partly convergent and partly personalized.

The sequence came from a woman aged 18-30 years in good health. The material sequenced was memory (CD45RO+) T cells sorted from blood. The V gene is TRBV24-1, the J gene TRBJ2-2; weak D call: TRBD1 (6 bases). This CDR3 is CATSSTGFGELFF. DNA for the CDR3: TGTGCCACCTCCTCCACAGGGTTCGGGGAGCTGTTTTTT.